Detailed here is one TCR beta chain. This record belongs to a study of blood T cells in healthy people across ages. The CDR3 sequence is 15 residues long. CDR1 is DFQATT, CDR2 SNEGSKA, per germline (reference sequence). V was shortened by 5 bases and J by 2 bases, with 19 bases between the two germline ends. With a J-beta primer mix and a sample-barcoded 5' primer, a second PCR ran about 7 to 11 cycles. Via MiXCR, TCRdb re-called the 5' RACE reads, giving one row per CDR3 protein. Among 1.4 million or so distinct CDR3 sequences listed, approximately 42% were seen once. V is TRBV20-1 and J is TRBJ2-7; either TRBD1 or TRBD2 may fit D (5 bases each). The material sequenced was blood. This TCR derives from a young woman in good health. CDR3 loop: CSAGPGPKVPYEQYF. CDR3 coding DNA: TGCAGTGCTGGCCCGGGACCGAAGGTCCCCTACGAGCAGTACTTC.